This T cell receptor beta chain was identified in a study of blood T cells in healthy people across ages. Using a J-beta primer mix together with a sample-barcoded 5' primer, a second PCR was run for about 6 to 11 cycles. TCRdb itself ran the 5' RACE reads through MiXCR, one entry per CDR3 protein. Seen here are more than 700,000 distinct CDR3 sequences, around half observed once, and the top ten hold around 41%. Germline V gene sequence: CDR1 MNHNY, CDR2 SVGAGI (reference sequence). The CDR3 covers 15 residues. The J segment lost 3 bases and the V segment lost 4 bases, leaving 5 bases of the junction unmatched.

This TCR was recovered from a man of 80 years or more in good health. V usage is TRBV6-6 and J usage is TRBJ1-2, with 10 bases lining up with TRBD1. Sequencing was carried out using blood. The CDR3 nucleotides are TGTGCCAGCAGTTCCCGGGACAGGGGTGACTATGGCTACACCTTC. Translated: CASSSRDRGDYGYTF.